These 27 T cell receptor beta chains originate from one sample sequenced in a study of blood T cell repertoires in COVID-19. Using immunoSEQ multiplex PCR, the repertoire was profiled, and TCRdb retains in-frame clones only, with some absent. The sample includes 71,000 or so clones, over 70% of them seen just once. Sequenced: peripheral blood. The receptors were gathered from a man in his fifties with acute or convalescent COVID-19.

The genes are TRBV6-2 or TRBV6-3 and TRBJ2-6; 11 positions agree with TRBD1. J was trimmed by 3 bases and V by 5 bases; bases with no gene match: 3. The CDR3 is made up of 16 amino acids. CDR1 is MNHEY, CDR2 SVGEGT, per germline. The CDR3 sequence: CASSTDRGLGANVLTF. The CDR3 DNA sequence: TGTGCCAGCAGTACGGACAGGGGGCTTGGGGCCAACGTCCTGACTTTC.

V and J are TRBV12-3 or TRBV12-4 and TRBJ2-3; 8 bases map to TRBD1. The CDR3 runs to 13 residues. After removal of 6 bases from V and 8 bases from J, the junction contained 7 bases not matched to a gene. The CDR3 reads CASSPGGQGTQYF. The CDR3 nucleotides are TGTGCCAGCAGCCCTGGCGGACAGGGTACGCAGTATTTT.

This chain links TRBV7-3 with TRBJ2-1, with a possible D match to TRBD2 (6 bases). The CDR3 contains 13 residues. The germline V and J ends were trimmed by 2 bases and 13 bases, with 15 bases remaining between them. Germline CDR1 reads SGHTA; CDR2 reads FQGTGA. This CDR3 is CASSLGAGTVQFF. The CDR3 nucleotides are TGTGCCAGCAGCTTAGGGGCGGGGACGGTTCAGTTCTTC.

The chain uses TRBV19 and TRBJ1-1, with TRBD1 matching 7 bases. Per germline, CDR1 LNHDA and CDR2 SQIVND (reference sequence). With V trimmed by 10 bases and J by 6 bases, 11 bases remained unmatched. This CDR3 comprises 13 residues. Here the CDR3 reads CAISQGVGAEAFF. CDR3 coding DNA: TGTGCCATTAGCCAGGGGGTTGGGGCTGAAGCTTTCTTT.

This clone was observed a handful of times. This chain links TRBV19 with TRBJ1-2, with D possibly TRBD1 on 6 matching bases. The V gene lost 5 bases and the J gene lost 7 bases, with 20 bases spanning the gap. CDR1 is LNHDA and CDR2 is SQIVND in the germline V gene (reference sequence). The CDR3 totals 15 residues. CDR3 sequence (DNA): TGTGCCAGTAGTGAAGTCGGCAGGGGAGTGAGTGGCTACACCTTC. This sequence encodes CASSEVGRGVSGYTF.

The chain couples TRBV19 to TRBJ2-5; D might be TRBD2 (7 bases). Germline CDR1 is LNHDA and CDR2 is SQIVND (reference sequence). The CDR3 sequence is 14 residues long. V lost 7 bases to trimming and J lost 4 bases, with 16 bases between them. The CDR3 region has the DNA TGTGCCAGTAACCTGGGGGGGGCGGGAGAGACCCAGTACTTC. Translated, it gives CASNLGGAGETQYF. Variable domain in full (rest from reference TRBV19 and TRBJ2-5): DGGITQSPKYLFRKEGQNVTLSCEQNLNHDAMYWYRQDPGQGLRLIYYSQIVNDFQKGDIAEGYSVSREKKESFPLTVTSAQKNPTAFYLCASNLGGAGETQYFGPGTRLLVL.

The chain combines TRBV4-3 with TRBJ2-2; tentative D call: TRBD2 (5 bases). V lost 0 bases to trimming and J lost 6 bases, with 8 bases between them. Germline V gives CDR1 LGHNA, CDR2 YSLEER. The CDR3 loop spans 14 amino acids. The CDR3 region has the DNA TGCGCCAGCAGCCAAGATACCGGGGCCGGGGAGCTGTTTTTT. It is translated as CASSQDTGAGELFF.

CDR3 in DNA: TGTGCCACCTCTGTGTCCCTGAGTGAGCAGTTCTTC. Protein sequence: CATSVSLSEQFF. This sequence joins TRBV15 and TRBJ2-1; D gene uncertain. Germline V gene sequence: CDR1 LNHNV, CDR2 YYDKDF (reference sequence). The V end was cut by 8 bases, the J end by 9 bases, with 14 bases between. The CDR3 is 12 residues long.

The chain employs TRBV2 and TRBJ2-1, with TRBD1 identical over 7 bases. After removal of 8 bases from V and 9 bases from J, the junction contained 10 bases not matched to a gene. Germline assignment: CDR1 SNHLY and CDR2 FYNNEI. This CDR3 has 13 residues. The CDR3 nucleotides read TGTGCCAGCGCGGCAGGGGGAGTGGGTGAGCAGTTCTTC. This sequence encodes CASAAGGVGEQFF.

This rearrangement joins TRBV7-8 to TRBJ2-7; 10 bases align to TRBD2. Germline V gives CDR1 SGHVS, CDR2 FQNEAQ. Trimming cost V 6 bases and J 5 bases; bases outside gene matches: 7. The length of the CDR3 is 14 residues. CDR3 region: CASRRGGTSDEQYF. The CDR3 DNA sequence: TGTGCCAGCAGAAGAGGGGGGACTAGCGACGAGCAGTACTTC.

Here the CDR3 DNA reads TGTGCCAGCAGTGAATCCCCAGGGATCAATCAGCCCCAGCATTTT. This sequence encodes CASSESPGINQPQHF. The chain couples TRBV6-1 to TRBJ1-5, with D tentatively TRBD1 (5 bases). Germline V CDR1 and CDR2: MNHNS, SASEGT. V was cut by 2 bases and J by 3 bases, with 11 bases left in between. This CDR3 has 15 residues.

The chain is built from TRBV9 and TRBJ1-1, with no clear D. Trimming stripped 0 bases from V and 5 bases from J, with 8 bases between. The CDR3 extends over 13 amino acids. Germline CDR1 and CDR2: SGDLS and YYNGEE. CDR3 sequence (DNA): TGTGCCAGCAGCGTAGAAGGAGGGACTGAAGCTTTCTTT. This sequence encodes CASSVEGGTEAFF.

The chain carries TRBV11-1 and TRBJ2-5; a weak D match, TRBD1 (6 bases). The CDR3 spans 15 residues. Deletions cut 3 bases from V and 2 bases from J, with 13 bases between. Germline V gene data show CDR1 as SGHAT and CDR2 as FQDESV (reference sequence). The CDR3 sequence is CASSLGRTVQETQYF. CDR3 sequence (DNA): TGTGCCAGCAGCTTGGGACGGACAGTACAAGAGACCCAGTACTTC.

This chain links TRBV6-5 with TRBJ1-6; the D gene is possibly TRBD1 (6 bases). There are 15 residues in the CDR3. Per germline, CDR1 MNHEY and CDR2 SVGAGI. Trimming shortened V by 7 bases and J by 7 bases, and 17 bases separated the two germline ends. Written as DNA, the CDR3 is TGTGCCAGCACTTTCGGGGGGCCGGGGAATTCACCCCTCCACTTT. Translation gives CASTFGGPGNSPLHF.

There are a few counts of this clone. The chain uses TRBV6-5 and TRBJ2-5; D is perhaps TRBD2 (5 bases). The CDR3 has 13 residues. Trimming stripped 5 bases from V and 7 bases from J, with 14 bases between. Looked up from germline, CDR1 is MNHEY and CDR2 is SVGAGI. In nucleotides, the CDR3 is TGTGCCAGCAGTCCGGGATCGTCAGGGACCCAGTACTTC. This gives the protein CASSPGSSGTQYF.

CDR3 nucleotide sequence: TGCAGCGCCCGGGGGGCCTCTGGAAACACCATATATTTT. Its translation is CSARGASGNTIYF. The rearrangement links TRBV29-1 to TRBJ1-3; TRBD1 is a possible D gene (6 bases). Between the trimmed V and J ends, which lost 7 bases and 0 bases, there was a span of 10 bases. Germline V gene lookup returns CDR1 SQVTM and CDR2 ANQGSEA. The CDR3 sequence is 13 residues long.

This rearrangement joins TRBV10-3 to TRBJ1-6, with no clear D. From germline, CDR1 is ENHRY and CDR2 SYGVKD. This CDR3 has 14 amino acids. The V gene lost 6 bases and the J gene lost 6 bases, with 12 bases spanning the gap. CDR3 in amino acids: CAIRPDGINSPLHF. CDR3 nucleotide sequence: TGTGCCATCAGACCGGACGGGATTAATTCACCCCTCCACTTT.

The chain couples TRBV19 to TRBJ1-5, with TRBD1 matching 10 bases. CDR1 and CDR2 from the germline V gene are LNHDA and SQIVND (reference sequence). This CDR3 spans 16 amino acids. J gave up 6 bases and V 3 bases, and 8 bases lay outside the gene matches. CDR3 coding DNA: TGTGCCAGTAGTATCCCCCCGCGACAGGGGGCTCAGCCCCAGCATTTT. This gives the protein CASSIPPRQGAQPQHF.

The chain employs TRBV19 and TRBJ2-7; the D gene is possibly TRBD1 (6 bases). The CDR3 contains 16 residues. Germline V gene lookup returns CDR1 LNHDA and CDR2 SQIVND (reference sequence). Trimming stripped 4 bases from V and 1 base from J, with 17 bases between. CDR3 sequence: CASSRYRDPRSYEQYF. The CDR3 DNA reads TGTGCCAGTAGTAGATACAGGGACCCACGATCCTACGAGCAGTACTTC.

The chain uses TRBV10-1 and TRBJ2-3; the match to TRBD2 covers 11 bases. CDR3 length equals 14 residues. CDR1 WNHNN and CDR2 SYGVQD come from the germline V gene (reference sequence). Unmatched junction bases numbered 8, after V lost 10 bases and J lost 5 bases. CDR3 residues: CATRSGGAGDTQYF. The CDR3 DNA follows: TGCGCCACCCGTAGCGGGGGGGCGGGAGATACGCAGTATTTT.

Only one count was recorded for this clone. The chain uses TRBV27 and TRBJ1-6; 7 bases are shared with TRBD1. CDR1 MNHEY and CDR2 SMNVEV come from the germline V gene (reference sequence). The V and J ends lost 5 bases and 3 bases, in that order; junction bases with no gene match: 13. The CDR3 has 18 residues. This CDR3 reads CASSTPSGRGYYNSPLHF. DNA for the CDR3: TGTGCCAGCAGTACCCCCTCGGGCAGGGGGTACTATAATTCACCCCTCCACTTT.

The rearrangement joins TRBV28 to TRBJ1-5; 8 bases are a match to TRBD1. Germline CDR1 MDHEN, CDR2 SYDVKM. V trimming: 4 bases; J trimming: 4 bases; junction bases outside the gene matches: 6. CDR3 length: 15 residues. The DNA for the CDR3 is TGTGCCAGCAGTTCCCCGGACAGGGTAAATCAGCCCCAGCATTTT. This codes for CASSSPDRVNQPQHF.

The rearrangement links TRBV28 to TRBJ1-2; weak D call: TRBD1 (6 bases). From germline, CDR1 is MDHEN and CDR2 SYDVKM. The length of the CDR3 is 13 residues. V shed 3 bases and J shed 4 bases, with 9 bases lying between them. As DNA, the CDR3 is TGTGCCAGCAGTTTTGGACAGCTCTATGGCTACACCTTC. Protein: CASSFGQLYGYTF.

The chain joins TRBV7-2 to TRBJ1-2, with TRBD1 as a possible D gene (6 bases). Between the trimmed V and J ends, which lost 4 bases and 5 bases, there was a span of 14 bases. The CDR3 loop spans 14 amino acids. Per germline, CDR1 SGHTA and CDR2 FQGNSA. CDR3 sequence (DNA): TGTGCCAGCAGCTCCCAGGGGATTGGTTATGGCTACACCTTC. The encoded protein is CASSSQGIGYGYTF.

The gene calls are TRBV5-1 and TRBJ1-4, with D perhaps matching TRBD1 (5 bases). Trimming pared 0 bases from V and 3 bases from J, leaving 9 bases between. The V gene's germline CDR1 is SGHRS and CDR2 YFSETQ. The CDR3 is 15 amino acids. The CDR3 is CASSLATGANEKLFF. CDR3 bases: TGCGCCAGCAGCTTGGCCACGGGGGCTAATGAAAAACTGTTTTTT. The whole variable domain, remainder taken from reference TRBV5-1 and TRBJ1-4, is KAGVTQTPRYLIKTRGQQVTLSCSPISGHRSVSWYQQTPGQGLQFLFEYFSETQRNKGNFPGRFSGRQFSNSRSEMNVSTLELGDSALYLCASSLATGANEKLFFGSGTQLSVL.

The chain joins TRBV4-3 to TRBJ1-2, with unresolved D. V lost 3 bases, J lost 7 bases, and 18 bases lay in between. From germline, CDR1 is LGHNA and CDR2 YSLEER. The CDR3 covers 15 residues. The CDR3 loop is CASSQDHAVRGGYTF. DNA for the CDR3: TGCGCCAGCAGCCAGGATCACGCGGTTCGGGGTGGCTACACCTTC.

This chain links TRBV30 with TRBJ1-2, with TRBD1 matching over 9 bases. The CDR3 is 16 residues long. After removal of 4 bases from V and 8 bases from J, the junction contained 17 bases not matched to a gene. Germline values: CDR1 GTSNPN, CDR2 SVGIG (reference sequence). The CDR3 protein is CAWNHVGVGQGMGYTF. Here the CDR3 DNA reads TGTGCCTGGAATCATGTCGGAGTGGGACAGGGTATGGGCTACACCTTC. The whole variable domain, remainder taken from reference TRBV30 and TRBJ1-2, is SQTIHQWPATLVQPVGSPLSLECTVEGTSNPNLYWYRQAAGRGLQLLFYSVGIGQISSEVPQNLSASRPQDRQFILSSKKLLLSDSGFYLCAWNHVGVGQGMGYTFGSGTRLTVV.